The 7 T cell receptor beta chains listed next were all sequenced from one sample in a study of Graves' ophthalmopathy and Graves' hyperthyroidism. TCR beta CDR3 regions were amplified from RNA transcripts. First-round RT-PCR with HTBI primers preceded a second-round multiplex PCR. Using its own MiXCR run on the multiplex PCR reads, TCRdb lists one record per CDR3 protein. The sample includes 200,000 to 250,000 distinct CDR3 sequences, 20% to 25% seen only once; the top ten take about 40%. The sample was peripheral blood. The receptor source for this set is a woman aged 50 to 65 with Graves' ophthalmopathy.

This chain connects TRBV6-2 or TRBV6-3 to TRBJ1-1; D is possibly TRBD1 (6 bases). Trimming left V 8 bases short and J 5 bases short, with 24 bases between. This CDR3 has 16 residues. The germline V gene has CDR1 MNHEY and CDR2 SVGEGT. The CDR3 DNA reads as TGTGCCAGCCACGGACGACGAACAGGGAGAGTTACTGAAGCTTTCTTT. Protein: CASHGRRTGRVTEAFF.

Ten or more counts support this clonotype. The chain employs TRBV6-5 and TRBJ1-1, with a tentative D call TRBD1 (6 bases). V gave up 2 bases and J gave up 4 bases, with 11 bases separating them. Germline lookup yields CDR1 MNHEY and CDR2 SVGAGI. The CDR3 length is 14 residues. The CDR3 is CASSYPGGSTEAFF. The CDR3 DNA sequence: TGTGCCAGCAGTTACCCCGGGGGCAGCACTGAAGCTTTCTTT.

V gene TRBV6-2 or TRBV6-3 combines with J gene TRBJ2-7; D is unclear. Germline V CDR1 and CDR2: MNHEY, SVGEGT. V lost 0 bases and J 6 bases, leaving 15 bases between the germline ends. The CDR3 extends over 15 amino acids. This CDR3 is CASSYSSSRWVEQYF. Here the CDR3 DNA reads TGTGCCAGCAGTTACTCGAGTTCTCGATGGGTCGAGCAGTACTTC.

This clonotype was seen ten or more times. The DNA for the CDR3 is TGTGCCAGCACCGTGGGGGGGGGAGAGAACACTGAAGCTTTCTTT. Amino acid sequence: CASTVGGGENTEAFF. The V gene is TRBV28, the J gene TRBJ1-1; weak D call: TRBD1 (5 bases). This CDR3 comprises 15 residues. Germline CDR1 and CDR2: MDHEN and SYDVKM. Trimming stripped 7 bases from V and 1 base from J, with 16 bases between.

In this sample, this clonotype turned up many times. J is TRBJ1-2 and V is TRBV29-1; D is undetermined. V lost 3 bases, J lost 3 bases, and 8 bases lay in between. Germline assignment: CDR1 SQVTM and CDR2 ANQGSEA. The CDR3 is made up of 12 amino acids. In nucleotides, the CDR3 is TGCAGCGTTGATAAGGGTGACTATGGCTACACCTTC. It codes for CSVDKGDYGYTF.

This clonotype occurred many times. The rearrangement joins TRBV11-1 to TRBJ2-5; 9 bases are a match to TRBD1. The CDR3 covers 18 residues. V dropped 5 bases and J dropped 1; count of bases not matched to a gene: 14. The germline V gene encodes CDR1 SGHAT and CDR2 FQDESV (reference sequence). The chain's CDR3 is CASSPKPRDREAQETQYF. CDR3 coding DNA: TGTGCCAGCAGCCCAAAACCCCGGGACAGGGAGGCCCAAGAGACCCAGTACTTC.

The chain combines TRBV19 with TRBJ2-2; 13 nucleotides align to TRBD2. CDR1 is LNHDA, CDR2 SQIVND, per germline (reference sequence). V was clipped by 11 bases and J by 1 base; unmatched bases: 10. CDR3 length: 17 residues. The CDR3 DNA reads TGTGCCGCCCGACTAGCGGGAGGCCCCGGGAACACCGGGGAGCTGTTTTTT. It specifies CAARLAGGPGNTGELFF.